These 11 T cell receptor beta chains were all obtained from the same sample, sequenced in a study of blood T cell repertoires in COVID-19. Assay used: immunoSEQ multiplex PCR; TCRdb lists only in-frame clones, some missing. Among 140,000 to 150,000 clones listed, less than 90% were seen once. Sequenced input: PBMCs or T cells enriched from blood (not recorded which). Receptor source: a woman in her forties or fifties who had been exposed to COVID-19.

The CDR3 region is CASQRGGAEAFF. DNA of the CDR3: TGTGCCAGCCAACGCGGCGGGGCTGAAGCTTTCTTT. The V call is TRBV6-5, the J call TRBJ1-1, with D unresolved. The CDR3 spans 12 residues. V was clipped by 8 bases and J by 6 bases, with 13 bases between them. Germline-derived CDR1 and CDR2 are MNHEY and SVGAGI.

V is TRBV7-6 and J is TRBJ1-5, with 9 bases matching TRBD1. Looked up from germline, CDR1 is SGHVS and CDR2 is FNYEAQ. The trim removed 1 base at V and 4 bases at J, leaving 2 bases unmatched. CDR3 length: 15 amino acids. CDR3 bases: TGTGCCAGCAGCTTAGATGGACAGGGGAATCAGCCCCAGCATTTT. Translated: CASSLDGQGNQPQHF.

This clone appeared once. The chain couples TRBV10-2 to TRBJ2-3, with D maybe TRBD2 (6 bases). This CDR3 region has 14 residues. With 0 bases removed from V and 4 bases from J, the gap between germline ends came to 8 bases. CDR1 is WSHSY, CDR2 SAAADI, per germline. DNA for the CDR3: TGCGCCAGCAGTGAGTCGGGCGGGGCAGATACGCAGTATTTT. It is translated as CASSESGGADTQYF.

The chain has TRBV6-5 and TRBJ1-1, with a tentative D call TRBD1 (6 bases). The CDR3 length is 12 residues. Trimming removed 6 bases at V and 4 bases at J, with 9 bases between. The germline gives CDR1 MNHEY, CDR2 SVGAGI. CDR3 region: CASSGQSTEAFF. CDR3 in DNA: TGTGCCAGCAGCGGACAGTCCACTGAAGCTTTCTTT.

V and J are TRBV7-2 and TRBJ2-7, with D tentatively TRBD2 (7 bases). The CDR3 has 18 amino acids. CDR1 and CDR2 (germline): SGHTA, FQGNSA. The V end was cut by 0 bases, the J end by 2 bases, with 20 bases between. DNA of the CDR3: TGTGCCAGCAGCTTAGCGACATCGGCGGGGGCCCAAACCTACGAGCAGTACTTC. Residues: CASSLATSAGAQTYEQYF. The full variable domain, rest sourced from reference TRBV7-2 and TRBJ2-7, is GAGVSQSPSNKVTEKGKDVELRCDPISGHTALYWYRQSLGQGLEFLIYFQGNSAPDKSGLPSDRFSAERTGGSVSTLTIQRTQQEDSAVYLCASSLATSAGAQTYEQYFGPGTRLTVT.

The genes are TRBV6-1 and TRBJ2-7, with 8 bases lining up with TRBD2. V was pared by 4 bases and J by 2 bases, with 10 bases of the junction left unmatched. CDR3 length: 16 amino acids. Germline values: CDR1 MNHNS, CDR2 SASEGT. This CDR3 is CASSAASGLNTYEQYF. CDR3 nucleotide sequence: TGTGCCAGCAGTGCGGCTAGCGGGCTTAACACCTACGAGCAGTACTTC.

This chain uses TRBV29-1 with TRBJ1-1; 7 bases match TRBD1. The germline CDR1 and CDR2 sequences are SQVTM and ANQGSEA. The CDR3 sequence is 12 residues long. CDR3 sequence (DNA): TGCAGGGGAGACCAGGGGGACACTGAAGCTTTCTTT. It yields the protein CRGDQGDTEAFF.

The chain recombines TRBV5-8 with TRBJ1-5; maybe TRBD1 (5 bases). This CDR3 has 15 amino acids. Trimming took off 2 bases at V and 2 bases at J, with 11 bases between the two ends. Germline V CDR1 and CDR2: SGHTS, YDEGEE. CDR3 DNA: TGTGCCAGCAGCTTCCCACGGGGGGGCAATCAGCCCCAGCATTTT. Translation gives CASSFPRGGNQPQHF.

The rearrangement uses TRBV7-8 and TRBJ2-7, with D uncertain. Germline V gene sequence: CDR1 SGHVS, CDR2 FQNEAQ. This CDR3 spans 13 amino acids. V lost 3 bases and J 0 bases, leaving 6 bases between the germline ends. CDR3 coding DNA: TGTGCCAGCAGCTTCCGTGTCTCCTACGAGCAGTACTTC. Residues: CASSFRVSYEQYF.

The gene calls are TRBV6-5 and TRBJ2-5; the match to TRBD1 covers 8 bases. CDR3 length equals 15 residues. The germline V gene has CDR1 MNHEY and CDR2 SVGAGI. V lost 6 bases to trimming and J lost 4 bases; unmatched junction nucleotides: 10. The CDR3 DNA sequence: TGTGCCAGCAGCCGATCAGGGGGCACTCGAGAGACCCAGTACTTC. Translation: CASSRSGGTRETQYF.

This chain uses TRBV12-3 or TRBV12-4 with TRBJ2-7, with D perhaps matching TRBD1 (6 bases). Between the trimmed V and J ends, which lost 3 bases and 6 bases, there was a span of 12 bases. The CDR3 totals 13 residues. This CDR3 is CASSLGASIEQYF. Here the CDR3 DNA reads TGTGCCAGCAGTTTGGGGGCATCAATCGAGCAGTACTTC.